The rows below give T cell receptor beta chains drawn from one sample of a study of early T cells in non-severe SARS-CoV-2 infection. One entry per CDR3 protein, called by TCRdb with MiXCR from the 5' RACE reads. The data hold 45,000 or so distinct CDR3 sequences, with 20% to 25% observed a single time. The input for sequencing was whole blood, taken at baseline. These TCRs come from an adult who was a healthcare worker with PCR-confirmed SARS-CoV-2 infection or an uninfected control (not recorded which). Both conserved end residues are part of each CDR3. D genes are given only for firm matches. Clone size, where shown, is once, few, many, or a class for clones that have expanded.

v_gene	j_gene	d_gene	abundance	CDR3nt	CDR3aa
TRBV28	TRBJ1-6	TRBD1	few	TGTGCCAGCAGTTACTTCCTTCCGGGACAGCAGACTAATTCACCCCTCCACTTT	CASSYFLPGQQTNSPLHF
TRBV7-9	TRBJ2-1	-	-	TGTGCCAGCAGCTTCGGGTCCCCCAATGAGCAGTTCTTC	CASSFGSPNEQFF
TRBV10-1	TRBJ2-5	-	-	TGCGCCAGCAGCGAAAACCACGGGGAGACCCAGTACTTC	CASSENHGETQYF
TRBV29-1	TRBJ1-3	TRBD1	few	TGCAGCGCCAGGGGGCAAGGCTCTGGAAACACCATATATTTT	CSARGQGSGNTIYF
TRBV15	TRBJ2-5	-	-	TGTGCCACCAGCAGGGAAAGAGAGACCCAGTACTTC	CATSRERETQYF
TRBV20-1	TRBJ2-5	TRBD1	-	TGCAGTGCTCTTGACAGGGCCCAAGAGACCCAGTACTTC	CSALDRAQETQYF
TRBV4-3	TRBJ1-1	-	few	TGCGCCAGCAGCCAGGAGGGATTCAGTGAAGCTTTCTTT	CASSQEGFSEAFF
TRBV5-1	TRBJ2-6	-	-	TGCGCCAGCAGCAGGGACGGCTCTGGGGCCAACGTCCTGACTTTC	CASSRDGSGANVLTF
TRBV20-1	TRBJ2-7	-	-	TGCAGTGCTAGAGACCACAAGGGGGACTACGAGCAGTACTTC	CSARDHKGDYEQYF
TRBV5-1	TRBJ2-2	-	medium-sized	TGCGCCAGCAGCTTGGTGCTAGCAGACACCGGGGAGCTGTTTTTT	CASSLVLADTGELFF
TRBV9	TRBJ2-1	-	-	TGTGCCAGCAGCGTATCCCAATACTCCTACAATGAGCAGTTCTTC	CASSVSQYSYNEQFF
TRBV7-3	TRBJ2-1	TRBD2	-	TGTGCCAGCAGCCCGAATCTAGCGGGGGGCCTCTCCGATGAGCAGTTCTTC	CASSPNLAGGLSDEQFF
TRBV5-4	TRBJ1-2	-	-	TGTGCCAGCCTCCCGGACGGATACTATGGCTACACCTTC	CASLPDGYYGYTF
TRBV20-1	TRBJ2-7	TRBD1	-	TGCAGTGCTAGAGCCCCCGGGACAGGGCCCGAGCAGTACTTC	CSARAPGTGPEQYF
TRBV14	TRBJ2-1	-	-	TGTGCCAGCAGCCAACTGAGGGGGTCCTACAATGAGCAGTTCTTC	CASSQLRGSYNEQFF
TRBV5-1	TRBJ1-1	TRBD1	-	TGCGCCAGCAGCTCGACAGGGTCTGGCACTGAAGCTTTCTTT	CASSSTGSGTEAFF
TRBV7-8	TRBJ2-5	-	many	TGTGCCAGCAGCTTAGGACGGGGAGAGACCCAGTACTTC	CASSLGRGETQYF
TRBV12-3/TRBV12-4	TRBJ1-1	TRBD1	-	TGTGCCAGCAGTTTGGGGACAGGGGGCGCGTACACTGAAGCTTTCTTT	CASSLGTGGAYTEAFF
TRBV29-1	TRBJ2-5	TRBD1	few	TGCAGCGTTGATCGCACAGGGGGAGAGACCCAGTACTTC	CSVDRTGGETQYF
TRBV4-1	TRBJ2-7	-	-	TGCGCCAGCAGCTGGGGCAGCTCCTACGAGCAGTACTTC	CASSWGSSYEQYF
TRBV18	TRBJ1-1	-	few	TGTGCCAGCTCACCAAATCAGGATGAAGCTTTCTTT	CASSPNQDEAFF
TRBV7-9	TRBJ1-5	TRBD1	few	TGTGCCAGCAGCTCGGGACAGCTTCCTCAGCCCCAGCATTTT	CASSSGQLPQPQHF
TRBV11-2	TRBJ2-7	-	-	TGTGCCAGCAGCCAGACAGGACCGCTTTACGAGCAGTACTTC	CASSQTGPLYEQYF
TRBV3-1	TRBJ2-7	-	few	TGTGCCAGCAGCCAAGGACTCACCGGCGCCTACGAGCAGTACTTC	CASSQGLTGAYEQYF
TRBV12-3/TRBV12-4	TRBJ1-2	-	once	TGTGCCAGCAGCCCCGGGACACCTGGCTACACCTTC	CASSPGTPGYTF
TRBV6-8	TRBJ2-4	TRBD1	few	TGTGCCAGCAGTTACCGGCGGGACAGGGCCAACATTCAGTACTTC	CASSYRRDRANIQYF
TRBV29-1	TRBJ2-2	TRBD1	-	TGCAGCGTCGAGGACAGGGTTGGCAGGGAGCTGTTTTTT	CSVEDRVGRELFF
TRBV10-1	TRBJ1-4	-	-	TGCGCCAGTTCCCAGGGATCGGGAAAACTGTTTTTT	CASSQGSGKLFF
TRBV6-1	TRBJ1-2	-	-	TGTGCCAGCAGTGAAGTCCGGGTTTACGGCTACACCTTC	CASSEVRVYGYTF
TRBV6-6	TRBJ2-5	TRBD2	-	TGTGCCAGCAGTTATGACCCCACTAGCGGGGGGAGACAGACCCAGTACTTC	CASSYDPTSGGRQTQYF
TRBV7-6	TRBJ2-1	-	-	TGTGCCAGCAGCTCACTTCCGGCGGCGGATGAGCAGTTCTTC	CASSSLPAADEQFF
TRBV7-2	TRBJ2-3	-	-	TGTGCCAGCAGCCCACAGGCGGGGTCAGATACGCAGTATTTT	CASSPQAGSDTQYF
TRBV20-1	TRBJ1-4	TRBD1	-	TGCAGTGCTAGAGATCACGGACAGGGGGATGAAAAACTGTTTTTT	CSARDHGQGDEKLFF
TRBV6-2/TRBV6-3	TRBJ2-1	TRBD1	few	TGTGCCAGCAGTGCCGGGACAGGAACCAATGAGCAGTTCTTC	CASSAGTGTNEQFF
TRBV6-2/TRBV6-3	TRBJ2-3	-	-	TGTGCCAGCAGAGATACCACAGATACGCAGTATTTT	CASRDTTDTQYF
TRBV4-1	TRBJ1-6	TRBD1	-	TGCGCCAGCAGCCAAGATGGGGTTTCGGACAGGGGATATTCACCCCTCCACTTT	CASSQDGVSDRGYSPLHF
TRBV12-3/TRBV12-4	TRBJ2-1	-	-	TGTGCCAGCAGCTCCGGGACGCACTACAATGAGCAGTTCTTC	CASSSGTHYNEQFF